Below are 26 T cell receptor beta chains sequenced from a single sample in a study of shared clonotypes between healthy human individuals. It was CD45RO-negative cells, positively selected for CCR7, that made up naive CD8 cells, with terminally differentiated effector memory CD45RA+ cells excluded. Assay used: immunoSEQ multiplex PCR; TCRdb lists only in-frame clones, some missing. Found here are around 2,000,000 clones, approximately 94% of them singletons; the top ten hold 0.85% to 1.2%. Sequencing used naive CD8+ T cells sorted from blood. All receptors come from a man younger than 30 in good health.

This rearrangement joins TRBV27 to TRBJ2-3; 8 bases are a match to TRBD2. J was trimmed by 4 bases and V by 6 bases; bases with no gene match: 12. CDR1 MNHEY and CDR2 SMNVEV come from the germline V gene (reference sequence). This CDR3 comprises 16 residues. The CDR3 spells CASSRDMGLVSDTQYF. In DNA form, the CDR3 reads TGTGCCAGCAGCCGAGATATGGGACTAGTTTCAGATACGCAGTATTTT.

This sequence joins TRBV6-6 and TRBJ2-7; either TRBD1 or TRBD2 may supply D (5 bases each). The CDR3 extends over 15 amino acids. V gave up 0 bases and J gave up 3 bases, with 12 bases separating them. Germline V gives CDR1 MNHNY, CDR2 SVGAGI (reference sequence). The CDR3 here is CASSYSGVDYYEQYF. The CDR3 DNA sequence: TGTGCCAGCAGTTACTCAGGGGTTGACTACTACGAGCAGTACTTC.

The genes are TRBV2 and TRBJ2-7; D is possibly TRBD2 (6 bases). The CDR3 extends over 16 amino acids. The germline V gene encodes CDR1 SNHLY and CDR2 FYNNEI. With 2 bases removed from V and 5 bases from J, the gap between germline ends came to 19 bases. CDR3 sequence reads: CASSELPVTSIDEQYF. The CDR3 DNA sequence: TGTGCCAGCAGTGAACTCCCCGTGACTAGTATCGACGAGCAGTACTTC.

Notes on this clone: The identical CDR3 is also encoded by other nucleotide sequences in the sample. The CDR3 protein is CATGYNEQFF. CDR3 sequence (DNA): TGTGCCACGGGCTACAATGAGCAGTTCTTC. This chain links TRBV27 with TRBJ2-1, with unresolved D. Germline CDR1 MNHEY, CDR2 SMNVEV (reference sequence). The CDR3 sequence is 10 residues long. The V end was cut by 10 bases, the J end by 3 bases, with 4 bases between.

The rearrangement uses TRBV5-3 and TRBJ1-6; D not resolved. TRBV5-3 is classed as an ORF, of uncertain function. Trimming removed 3 bases at V and 3 bases at J, with 13 bases between. This CDR3 spans 16 amino acids. The CDR3 DNA is TGTGCCAGAAGCTCAGAGCCGGTTGACTATAATTCACCCCTCCACTTT. It specifies CARSSEPVDYNSPLHF.

The chain employs TRBV12-5 and TRBJ2-3; D may match TRBD1 or TRBD2 (5 bases each). The length of the CDR3 is 17 residues. Germline loops: CDR1 LGHNT, CDR2 FRNRAP. V lost 0 bases and J lost 0, with 13 bases in between. CDR3 amino acids: CASGLVQASLSTDTQYF. The DNA for the CDR3 is TGTGCTAGTGGTTTGGTACAGGCTAGCCTAAGCACAGATACGCAGTATTTT.

The CDR3 reads CASSHSYRGAVQPQHF. The CDR3 coding sequence is TGCGCCAGCAGCCATTCTTATAGAGGGGCGGTTCAGCCCCAGCATTTT. The chain recombines TRBV4-1 with TRBJ1-5, with D possibly being TRBD1 (5 bases). The CDR3 runs 16 residues. Deletions cut 3 bases from V and 6 bases from J, with 18 bases between. The germline V gene encodes CDR1 MGHRA and CDR2 YSYEKL.

This chain's CDR3 is CASSMAGVSNQPQHF. Written as DNA, the CDR3 is TGTGCCAGTAGTATGGCAGGGGTTAGCAATCAGCCCCAGCATTTT. This chain uses TRBV19 with TRBJ1-5; a possible D gene is TRBD1 (6 bases). From germline, CDR1 is LNHDA and CDR2 SQIVND (reference sequence). The length of the CDR3 is 15 residues. Trimming stripped 3 bases from V and 0 bases from J, with 9 bases between.

The chain uses TRBV2 and TRBJ2-7; TRBD2 aligns across 13 bases. The germline CDR1 and CDR2 sequences are SNHLY and FYNNEI. Trimming at V came to 3 bases and at J to 5 bases, leaving 4 bases not matched to a gene. CDR3 length equals 15 residues. CDR3 region: CASSDIGLAGDEQYF. CDR3 in DNA: TGTGCCAGCAGTGACATTGGACTAGCGGGAGACGAGCAGTACTTC.

CDR3 nucleotide sequence: TGTGCCAGCAACCCCAGGGGCAATCCCTACGAGCAGTACTTC. Its protein product is CASNPRGNPYEQYF. The chain combines TRBV6-5 with TRBJ2-7, with D maybe TRBD1 (6 bases). V lost 7 bases and J 2 bases, leaving 15 bases between the germline ends. The CDR3 sequence is 14 residues long. Germline CDR1 reads MNHEY; CDR2 reads SVGAGI.

This chain links TRBV28 with TRBJ2-3; D may be TRBD2 (5 bases). V was cut by 9 bases and J by 2 bases, with 18 bases left in between. Germline V gives CDR1 MDHEN, CDR2 SYDVKM. There are 15 residues in the CDR3. CDR3 sequence: CASQSVSGYTDTQYF. Here the CDR3 DNA reads TGTGCCAGTCAATCCGTTTCGGGGTACACAGATACGCAGTATTTT.

This chain links TRBV11-2 with TRBJ2-3; D perhaps matches TRBD1 (5 bases). Per the germline V gene, CDR1 is SGHAT and CDR2 is FQNNGV. The CDR3 covers 15 residues. The V end lost 4 bases, the J end lost 0 bases, and 11 bases lay between the germline ends. The CDR3 region is CASSSQAGSTDTQYF. Written as DNA, the CDR3 is TGTGCCAGCAGCTCCCAGGCAGGGAGCACAGATACGCAGTATTTT.

The rearrangement joins TRBV4-3 to TRBJ2-1; a weak D match, TRBD2 (6 bases). This CDR3 region has 18 residues. Germline CDR1 reads LGHNA; CDR2 reads YSLEER. The germline V and J ends were trimmed by 0 bases and 7 bases, with 22 bases remaining between them. CDR3 sequence reads: CASSQEFITGEGRNEQFF. The CDR3 DNA reads TGCGCCAGCAGCCAAGAATTCATAACGGGAGAAGGTAGAAATGAGCAGTTCTTC.

To note about this clone: The sample holds other DNA sequences that translate to the same CDR3. This chain joins TRBV6-5 and TRBJ2-1; D call uncertain. Germline CDR1 reads MNHEY; CDR2 reads SVGAGI. V dropped 0 bases and J dropped 4 bases, with 10 bases sitting between them. The CDR3 covers 15 residues. Here the CDR3 reads CASSYSIAGYNEQFF. CDR3 coding DNA: TGTGCCAGCAGTTACTCGATCGCAGGTTACAATGAGCAGTTCTTC.

The CDR3 DNA is TGTGCCAGCAGCACTAGCGGGGGATTTCCCTACGAGCAGTACTTC. It translates to CASSTSGGFPYEQYF. V usage is TRBV6-1 and J usage is TRBJ2-7, with 11 nucleotides matching TRBD2. This CDR3 is built from 15 residues. Germline CDR1 reads MNHNS; CDR2 reads SASEGT. Trimming at V came to 6 bases and at J to 2 bases, leaving 6 bases not matched to a gene.

This chain uses TRBV7-9 with TRBJ1-5; D gene uncertain. CDR3 length equals 14 residues. V lost 4 bases and J 4 bases, leaving 11 bases between the germline ends. Germline assignment: CDR1 SEHNR and CDR2 FQNEAQ (reference sequence). The CDR3 is CASSSPGVNQPQHF. DNA for the CDR3: TGTGCCAGCAGCTCTCCTGGGGTTAATCAGCCCCAGCATTTT.

The V gene is TRBV11-3, the J gene TRBJ2-7; D assignment may be TRBD1 or TRBD2 (5 bases each). Germline V CDR1 and CDR2: SGHNT, YENEEA. The CDR3 covers 14 residues. Trimming stripped 5 bases from V and 4 bases from J, with 15 bases between. CDR3 region: CASSLGTTPYEQYF. The CDR3 DNA reads TGTGCCAGCAGCCTGGGGACCACACCTTACGAGCAGTACTTC. Looking up the rest from reference TRBV11-3 and TRBJ2-7 gives the full variable domain: EAGVVQSPRYKIIEKKQPVAFWCNPISGHNTLYWYLQNLGQGPELLIRYENEEAVDDSQLPKDRFSAERLKGVDSTLKIQPAELGDSAVYLCASSLGTTPYEQYFGPGTRLTVT.

The CDR3 spells CASSQDPPLSVGETQYF. The CDR3 DNA is TGCGCCAGCAGCCAAGATCCCCCTCTTAGCGTGGGGGAGACCCAGTACTTC. The chain carries TRBV4-1 and TRBJ2-5; D possibly corresponds to TRBD2 (5 bases). The CDR3 extends over 17 amino acids. CDR1 MGHRA and CDR2 YSYEKL come from the germline V gene. V lost 0 bases, J lost 5 bases, and 19 bases lay in between.

This chain links TRBV2 with TRBJ1-1, with D unclear. Trimming removed 6 bases from V and 4 bases from J, with 9 bases in between. There are 12 residues in the CDR3. The germline V gene has CDR1 SNHLY and CDR2 FYNNEI. CDR3: CASSVSRTEAFF. The CDR3 coding sequence is TGTGCCAGCAGCGTGTCCCGCACTGAAGCTTTCTTT.

This rearrangement joins TRBV5-1 to TRBJ1-1; perhaps TRBD1 as D (5 bases). Trimming left V 5 bases short and J 4 bases short, with 12 bases between. Germline loops: CDR1 SGHRS, CDR2 YFSETQ. This CDR3 is built from 13 residues. The CDR3 region has the DNA TGCGCCAGCAGGCAGGGAGGCGGCACTGAAGCTTTCTTT. This codes for CASRQGGGTEAFF.

The DNA for the CDR3 is TGCAGCGTTGTAGCGGAGAACACAGATACGCAGTATTTT. As protein: CSVVAENTDTQYF. The chain carries TRBV29-1 and TRBJ2-3, with D perhaps TRBD2 (6 bases). Trimming left V 4 bases short and J 2 bases short, with 10 bases between. The CDR3 has 13 residues. The germline V gene encodes CDR1 SQVTM and CDR2 ANQGSEA.

This chain uses TRBV21-1 with TRBJ1-6. TRBV21-1 is flagged as a pseudogene. The CDR3 is made up of 19 amino acids. Here the CDR3 reads CASSTVGGLRGNLGSPLHF. The CDR3, as DNA: TGTGCCAGCAGCACCGTTGGGGGGTTAAGGGGGAACCTGGGTTCACCCCTCCACTTT.

This sequence joins TRBV2 and TRBJ2-7; tentatively, D is TRBD2 (5 bases). CDR1 is SNHLY and CDR2 is FYNNEI in the germline V gene. Trimming shortened V by 6 bases and J by 4 bases, and 10 bases separated the two germline ends. The CDR3 extends over 12 amino acids. The DNA of the CDR3 is TGTGCCAGCAGGGAGGCAGAATACGAGCAGTACTTC. It translates to CASREAEYEQYF. Full variable domain (missing parts from reference TRBV2 and TRBJ2-7): EPEVTQTPSHQVTQMGQEVILRCVPISNHLYFYWYRQILGQKVEFLVSFYNNEISEKSEIFDDQFSVERPDGSNFTLKIRSTKLEDSAMYFCASREAEYEQYFGPGTRLTVT.

J is TRBJ2-7 and V is TRBV6-1; D is unclear. Germline loops: CDR1 MNHNS, CDR2 SASEGT. V lost 0 bases to trimming and J lost 0 bases, with 9 bases between them. CDR3 length equals 15 residues. The CDR3 DNA follows: TGTGCCAGCAGTGAAGCGATAGAGCTCTCCTACGAGCAGTACTTC. It translates to CASSEAIELSYEQYF.

This clone was observed once. The rearrangement links TRBV5-6 to TRBJ2-7; TRBD1 aligns across 10 bases. There are 16 residues in the CDR3. Losses at the gene ends were 2 bases for V and 3 bases for J; bases not matched to a gene: 8. CDR1 is SGHDT and CDR2 is YYEEEE in the germline V gene. As DNA, the CDR3 is TGTGCCAGCAGCTTCCTGACAGGGGGCGTAAACTACGAGCAGTACTTC. Translated: CASSFLTGGVNYEQYF.

This clone was seen only once. The V gene is TRBV5-6, the J gene TRBJ1-6, with TRBD1 identical over 8 bases. CDR3 length: 13 residues. Germline values: CDR1 SGHDT, CDR2 YYEEEE. Losses at the gene ends were 4 bases for V and 13 bases for J; bases not matched to a gene: 7. The CDR3 reads CASSQGQAFPLHF. CDR3 coding DNA: TGTGCCAGCAGCCAGGGACAGGCTTTTCCCCTCCACTTT.